This T cell receptor (beta chain) was observed in a study of T cell responses to AZD1222 COVID-19 vaccine. Looked up from germline, CDR1 is SGHNT and CDR2 is YYREEE (reference sequence). V was pared by 4 bases and J by 0 bases, with 10 bases of the junction left unmatched. CDR3 length: 18 residues. TCRdb's copy holds only in-frame clones and misses some; the assay was immunoSEQ multiplex PCR. The table lists over 110,000 clones, about 91% of them singletons, with around 3% in the top ten. Sequenced here: peripheral blood, sampled on day 0 of AZD1222 vaccination. This sequence originates from an adult in good health. This rearrangement joins TRBV5-4 to TRBJ2-6; 7 positions agree with TRBD2. The DNA of the CDR3 is TGTGCCAGCAGCACCCCCTTGGGGGGGACCTCTGGGGCCAACGTCCTGACTTTC. It encodes CASSTPLGGTSGANVLTF.